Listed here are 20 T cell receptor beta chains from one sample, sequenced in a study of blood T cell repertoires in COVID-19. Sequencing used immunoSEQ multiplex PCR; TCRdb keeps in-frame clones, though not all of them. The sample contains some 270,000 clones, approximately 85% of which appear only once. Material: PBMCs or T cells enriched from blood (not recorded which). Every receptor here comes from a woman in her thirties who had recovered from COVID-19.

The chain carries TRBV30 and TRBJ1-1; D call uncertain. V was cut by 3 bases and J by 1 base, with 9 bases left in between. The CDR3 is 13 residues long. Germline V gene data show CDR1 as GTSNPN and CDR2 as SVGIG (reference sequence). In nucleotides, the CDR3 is TGTGCCTGGAGCCACCTAGGGAACACTGAAGCTTTCTTT. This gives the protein CAWSHLGNTEAFF.

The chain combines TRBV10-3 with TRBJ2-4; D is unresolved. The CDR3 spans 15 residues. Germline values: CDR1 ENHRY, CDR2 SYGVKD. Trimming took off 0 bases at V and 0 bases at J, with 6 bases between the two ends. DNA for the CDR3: TGTGCCATCAGTGAGTCGATGGCAGCCAAAAACATTCAGTACTTC. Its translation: CAISESMAAKNIQYF.

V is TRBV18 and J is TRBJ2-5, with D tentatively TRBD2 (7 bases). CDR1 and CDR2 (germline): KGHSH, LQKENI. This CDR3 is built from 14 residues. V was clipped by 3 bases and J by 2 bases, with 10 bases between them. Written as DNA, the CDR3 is TGTGCCAGCTCACCCAGGGGAGGGCAAGAGACCCAGTACTTC. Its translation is CASSPRGGQETQYF.

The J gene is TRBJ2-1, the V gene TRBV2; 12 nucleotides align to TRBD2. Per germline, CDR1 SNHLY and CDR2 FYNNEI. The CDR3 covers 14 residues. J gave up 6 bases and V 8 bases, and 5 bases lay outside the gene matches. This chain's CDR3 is CASWASGRANEQFF. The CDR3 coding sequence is TGTGCCAGCTGGGCTAGCGGGAGGGCCAATGAGCAGTTCTTC.

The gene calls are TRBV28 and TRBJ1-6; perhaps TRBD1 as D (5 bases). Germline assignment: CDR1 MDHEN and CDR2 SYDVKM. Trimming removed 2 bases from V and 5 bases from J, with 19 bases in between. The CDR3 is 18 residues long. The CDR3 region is CASSLAYLRTRDNSPLHF. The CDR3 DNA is TGTGCCAGCAGTTTAGCTTATCTTAGGACACGGGATAATTCACCCCTCCACTTT.

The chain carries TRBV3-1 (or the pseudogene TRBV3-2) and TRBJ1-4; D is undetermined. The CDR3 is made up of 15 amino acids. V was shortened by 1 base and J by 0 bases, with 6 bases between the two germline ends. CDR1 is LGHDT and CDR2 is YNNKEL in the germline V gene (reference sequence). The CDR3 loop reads CASSQGSTTNEKLFF. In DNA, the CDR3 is TGTGCCAGCAGCCAAGGTTCCACAACTAATGAAAAACTGTTTTTT.

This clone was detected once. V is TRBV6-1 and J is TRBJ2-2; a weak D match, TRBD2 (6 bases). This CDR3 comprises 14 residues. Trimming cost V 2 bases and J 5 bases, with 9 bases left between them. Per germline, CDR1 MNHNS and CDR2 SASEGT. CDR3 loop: CASSERELTGELFF. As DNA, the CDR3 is TGTGCCAGCAGTGAACGGGAGTTGACCGGGGAGCTGTTTTTT.

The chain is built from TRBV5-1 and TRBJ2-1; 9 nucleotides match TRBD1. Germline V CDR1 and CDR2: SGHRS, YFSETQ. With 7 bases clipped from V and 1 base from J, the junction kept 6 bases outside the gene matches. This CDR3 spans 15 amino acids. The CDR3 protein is CASYTGQGSYNEQFF. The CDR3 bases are TGCGCCAGCTATACGGGACAGGGATCCTACAATGAGCAGTTCTTC.

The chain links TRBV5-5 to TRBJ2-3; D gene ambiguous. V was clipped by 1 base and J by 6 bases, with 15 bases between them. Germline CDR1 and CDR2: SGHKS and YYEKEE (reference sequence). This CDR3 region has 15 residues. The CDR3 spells CASSLNGHPGDTQYF. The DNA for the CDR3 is TGTGCCAGCAGCTTGAATGGCCACCCCGGGGATACGCAGTATTTT. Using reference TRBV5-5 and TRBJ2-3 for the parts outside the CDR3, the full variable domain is DAGVTQSPTHLIKTRGQQVTLRCSPISGHKSVSWYQQVLGQGPQFIFQYYEKEERGRGNFPDRFSARQFPNYSSELNVNALLLGDSALYLCASSLNGHPGDTQYFGPGTRLTVL.

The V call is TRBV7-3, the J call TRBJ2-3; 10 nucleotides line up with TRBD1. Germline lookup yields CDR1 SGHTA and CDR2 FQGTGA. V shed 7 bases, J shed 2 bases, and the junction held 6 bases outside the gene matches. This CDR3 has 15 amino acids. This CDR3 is CASNPTGGATDTQYF. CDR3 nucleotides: TGTGCCAGCAACCCGACAGGGGGCGCCACAGATACGCAGTATTTT.

CDR3 DNA: TGTGCCAGCAGCCCTAGCGGGGGAGCCTACGAGCAGTACTTC. It is translated as CASSPSGGAYEQYF. The rearrangement joins TRBV7-2 to TRBJ2-7; 10 bases line up with TRBD2. Germline assignment: CDR1 SGHTA and CDR2 FQGNSA. The V and J ends lost 5 bases and 2 bases, in that order; junction bases with no gene match: 3. This CDR3 is built from 14 residues. Variable domain in full (rest from reference TRBV7-2 and TRBJ2-7): GAGVSQSPSNKVTEKGKDVELRCDPISGHTALYWYRQSLGQGLEFLIYFQGNSAPDKSGLPSDRFSAERTGGSVSTLTIQRTQQEDSAVYLCASSPSGGAYEQYFGPGTRLTVT.

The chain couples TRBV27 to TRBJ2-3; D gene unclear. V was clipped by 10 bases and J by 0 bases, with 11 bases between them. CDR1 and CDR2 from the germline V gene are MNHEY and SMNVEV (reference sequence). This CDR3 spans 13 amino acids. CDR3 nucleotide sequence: TGTGCCACCACACGATTTAGCACAGATACGCAGTATTTT. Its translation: CATTRFSTDTQYF.

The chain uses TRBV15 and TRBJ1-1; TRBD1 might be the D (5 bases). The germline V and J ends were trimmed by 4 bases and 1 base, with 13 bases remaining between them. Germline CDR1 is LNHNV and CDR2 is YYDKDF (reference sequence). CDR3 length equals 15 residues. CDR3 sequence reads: CATSNLMGQNTEAFF. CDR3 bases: TGTGCCACCAGCAATCTAATGGGGCAGAACACTGAAGCTTTCTTT.

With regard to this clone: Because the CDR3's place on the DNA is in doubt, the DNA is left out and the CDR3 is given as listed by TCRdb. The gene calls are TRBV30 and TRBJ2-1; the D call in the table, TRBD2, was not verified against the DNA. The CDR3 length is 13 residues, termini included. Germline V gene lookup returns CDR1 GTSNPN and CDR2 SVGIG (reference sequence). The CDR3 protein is CAWGPGTPGLGFF.

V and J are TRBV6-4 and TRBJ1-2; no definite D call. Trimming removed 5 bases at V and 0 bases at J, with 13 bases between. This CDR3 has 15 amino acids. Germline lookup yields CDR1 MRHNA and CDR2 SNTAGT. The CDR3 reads CASSSTGNTNYGYTF. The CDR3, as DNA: TGTGCCAGCAGTTCTACGGGGAATACTAACTATGGCTACACCTTC.

CDR3 bases: TGTGCCAGCAGCCAAGGTGGTCCGGGGGAGACCCAGTACTTC. This translates into CASSQGGPGETQYF. The chain recombines TRBV3-1 (or the pseudogene TRBV3-2) with TRBJ2-5; the D gene is possibly TRBD2 (5 bases). Germline assignment: CDR1 LGHDT and CDR2 YNNKEL (reference sequence). Trimming removed 1 base from V and 5 bases from J, with 11 bases in between. This CDR3 contains 14 residues.

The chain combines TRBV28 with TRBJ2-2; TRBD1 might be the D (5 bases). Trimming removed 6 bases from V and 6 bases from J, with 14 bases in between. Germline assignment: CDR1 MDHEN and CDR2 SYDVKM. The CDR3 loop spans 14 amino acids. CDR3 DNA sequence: TGTGCCAGCAGCCAGACCGACAGAGCCGGGGAGCTGTTTTTT. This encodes CASSQTDRAGELFF.

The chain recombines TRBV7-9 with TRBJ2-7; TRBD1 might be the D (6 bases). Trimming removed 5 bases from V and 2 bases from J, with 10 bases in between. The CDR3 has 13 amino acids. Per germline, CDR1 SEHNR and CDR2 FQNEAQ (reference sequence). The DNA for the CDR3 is TGTGCCAGCAGCGCCAGGGGAGCCTACGAGCAGTACTTC. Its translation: CASSARGAYEQYF.

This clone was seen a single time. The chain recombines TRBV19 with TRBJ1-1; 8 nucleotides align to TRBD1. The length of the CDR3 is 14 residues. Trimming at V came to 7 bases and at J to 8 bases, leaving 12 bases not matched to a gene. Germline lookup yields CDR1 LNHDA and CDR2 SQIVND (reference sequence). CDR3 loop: CASKPRGLTGEAFF. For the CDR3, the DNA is TGTGCCAGTAAACCCAGGGGGCTTACGGGAGAAGCTTTCTTT. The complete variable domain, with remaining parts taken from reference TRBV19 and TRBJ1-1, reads DGGITQSPKYLFRKEGQNVTLSCEQNLNHDAMYWYRQDPGQGLRLIYYSQIVNDFQKGDIAEGYSVSREKKESFPLTVTSAQKNPTAFYLCASKPRGLTGEAFFGQGTRLTVV.

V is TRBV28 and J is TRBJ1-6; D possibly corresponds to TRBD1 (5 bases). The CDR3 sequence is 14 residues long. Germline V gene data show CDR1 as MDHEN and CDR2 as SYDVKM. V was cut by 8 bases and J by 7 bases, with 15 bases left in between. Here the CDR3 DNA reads TGTGCCAGCTTGGGGCGGGGAGCAAATTCACCCCTCCACTTT. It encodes CASLGRGANSPLHF.